The 4 T cell receptor beta chains listed next were all sequenced from one sample in a study of blood T cell repertoires in COVID-19 (TCRdb year 2020). The library relied on the immunoSEQ multiplex PCR assay. In its TCRdb copy, this immuneACCESS table keeps in-frame sequences only and misses some clones. Where compared with another copy, unresolved V genes explain less than half of these, and the others have no known cause. The sample table lists some 230,000 clones, roughly 80% of them with a count of one. The ten most abundant clones make up roughly 8% of the sample. Sequenced sample: peripheral blood. These receptors were obtained from a woman aged 80 or older with COVID-19, enrolled during active disease.

The J gene is TRBJ2-7, the V gene TRBV19, with TRBD2 identical over 11 bases. Germline V gene sequence: CDR1 LNHDA, CDR2 SQIVND (reference sequence). The CDR3 length is 15 residues. V shed 3 bases and J 3 bases; nucleotides not matched to a gene: 4. This chain's CDR3 is CASSIPGLADYEQYF. The CDR3 nucleotides read TGTGCCAGTAGTATCCCGGGACTAGCGGACTACGAGCAGTACTTC.

J is TRBJ1-1 and V is TRBV3-1 (or the pseudogene TRBV3-2); 7 positions match TRBD1. This CDR3 has 12 amino acids. Germline-derived CDR1 and CDR2 are LGHDT and YNNKEL (reference sequence). V lost 3 bases and J lost 11; bases outside the gene matches: 6. This chain's CDR3 is CASSQEGARAFF. The CDR3 coding sequence is TGTGCCAGCAGCCAGGAGGGGGCTAGGGCTTTCTTT.

The J gene is TRBJ2-1, the V gene TRBV19, with TRBD2 identical over 7 bases. The CDR3 has 14 amino acids. Looked up from germline, CDR1 is LNHDA and CDR2 is SQIVND (reference sequence). V lost 5 bases, J lost 6 bases, and 7 bases stayed unmatched. CDR3 in amino acids: CASSLGLFSNEQFF. CDR3 bases: TGTGCCAGTAGTCTGGGACTATTCAGCAATGAGCAGTTCTTC.

The V call is TRBV2, the J call TRBJ2-7; 11 positions agree with TRBD2. The CDR3 runs 18 residues. The V and J ends lost 6 bases and 2 bases, in that order; junction bases with no gene match: 15. Germline CDR1 reads SNHLY; CDR2 reads FYNNEI. The CDR3 is CASSQSDSLAGGAYEQYF. CDR3 DNA: TGTGCCAGCAGCCAAAGCGACTCCTTAGCGGGGGGGGCCTACGAGCAGTACTTC. Combining the CDR3 with reference TRBV2 and TRBJ2-7 gives the whole variable domain EPEVTQTPSHQVTQMGQEVILRCVPISNHLYFYWYRQILGQKVEFLVSFYNNEISEKSEIFDDQFSVERPDGSNFTLKIRSTKLEDSAMYFCASSQSDSLAGGAYEQYFGPGTRLTVT.